These 16 T cell receptor beta chains came from one sample sequenced in a study of blood T cell repertoires in COVID-19 (dated by TCRdb to the early 2020s). Library prep was done by the immunoSEQ multiplex PCR assay. The immuneACCESS repertoire file appears here via TCRdb, limited to in-frame rearrangements. These files lack a portion of the clones; in checked studies, under half of the deficit traces to unresolved V genes, and the cause of the others is not known. This sample holds 400,000 or so clones; roughly 86% were observed only once. 2.5% to 3.5% of the sample is in the top ten clones. The sequenced material came from peripheral blood. The receptors originated from a human donor in a cohort sampled during active COVID-19.

This clone was detected only once. V is TRBV5-4 and J is TRBJ2-3; 12 positions match TRBD2. CDR3 length equals 15 residues. V trimming: 0 bases; J trimming: 5 bases; junction bases outside the gene matches: 1. Germline CDR1 SGHNT, CDR2 YYREEE (reference sequence). In nucleotides, the CDR3 is TGTGCCAGCAGCTTGGAACTAGCGGGAGGAGATACGCAGTATTTT. Translated, it gives CASSLELAGGDTQYF.

The chain joins TRBV5-5 to TRBJ2-1; 7 positions match TRBD2. Germline trimming cut 0 bases from V and 5 bases from J; bases unmatched to any gene: 8. CDR3 length equals 16 residues. Germline V gives CDR1 SGHKS, CDR2 YYEKEE (reference sequence). The CDR3 reads CASSLVVRETNNEQFF. CDR3 DNA: TGTGCCAGCAGCTTGGTGGTGCGGGAGACCAACAATGAGCAGTTCTTC. Combining the CDR3 with reference TRBV5-5 and TRBJ2-1 gives the whole variable domain DAGVTQSPTHLIKTRGQQVTLRCSPISGHKSVSWYQQVLGQGPQFIFQYYEKEERGRGNFPDRFSARQFPNYSSELNVNALLLGDSALYLCASSLVVRETNNEQFFGPGTRLTVL.

The chain uses TRBV28 and TRBJ1-5; D call uncertain. The ends were cut back, 8 bases at V and 3 bases at J, with 17 bases in the middle. The CDR3 runs to 15 residues. Germline V CDR1 and CDR2: MDHEN, SYDVKM. For the CDR3, the DNA is TGTGCCAGCCGAGGCAGAGCCTATCTCAATCAGCCCCAGCATTTT. Amino acids: CASRGRAYLNQPQHF.

This chain connects TRBV30 to TRBJ1-1; D gene unclear. In germline, CDR1 is GTSNPN, CDR2 SVGIG (reference sequence). The CDR3 extends over 13 amino acids. The V end was cut by 5 bases, the J end by 5 bases, with 15 bases between. In nucleotides, the CDR3 is TGTGCCTGGGCCGAATCGTACGGGACTGAAGCTTTCTTT. Protein product: CAWAESYGTEAFF.

V is TRBV6-5 and J is TRBJ1-2, with D possibly matching TRBD1 (5 bases). V was trimmed by 2 bases and J by 4 bases, leaving 14 bases between them. The germline V gene has CDR1 MNHEY and CDR2 SVGAGI. The CDR3 length is 15 residues. CDR3 nucleotide sequence: TGTGCCAGCAGTTACGATTACCAGGGCGTCTATGGCTACACCTTC. Its protein is CASSYDYQGVYGYTF.

V usage is TRBV15 and J usage is TRBJ2-7; TRBD1 agrees at 10 bases. This CDR3 has 16 amino acids. V trimming: 1 base; J trimming: 6 bases; junction bases outside the gene matches: 9. Looked up from germline, CDR1 is LNHNV and CDR2 is YYDKDF (reference sequence). The CDR3 sequence: CATSRAGTGALSEQYF. In nucleotides, the CDR3 is TGTGCCACCAGCAGAGCCGGGACAGGGGCTTTGAGCGAGCAGTACTTC.

This rearrangement joins TRBV6-6 to TRBJ1-5; D is unresolved. In germline, CDR1 is MNHNY, CDR2 SVGAGI (reference sequence). The CDR3 runs to 16 residues. Trimming removed 0 bases from V and 0 bases from J, with 9 bases in between. Here the CDR3 DNA reads TGTGCCAGCAGTTACTCGGTCCAGATTAGCAATCAGCCCCAGCATTTT. This gives the protein CASSYSVQISNQPQHF.

The chain links TRBV5-5 to TRBJ2-5, with TRBD2 as a possible D gene (6 bases). The CDR3 sequence is 16 residues long. Germline V gene sequence: CDR1 SGHKS, CDR2 YYEKEE (reference sequence). Trimming shortened V by 4 bases and J by 4 bases, and 20 bases separated the two germline ends. CDR3 protein: CASSPHVGRGVETQYF. The CDR3 DNA is TGTGCCAGCAGCCCCCACGTGGGGCGGGGTGTAGAGACCCAGTACTTC.

This chain connects TRBV7-9 to TRBJ2-7; 7 nucleotides line up with TRBD1. The germline CDR1 and CDR2 sequences are SEHNR and FQNEAQ (reference sequence). J was trimmed by 2 bases and V by 4 bases; bases with no gene match: 8. This CDR3 comprises 15 residues. The CDR3 loop is CASSSQGDATYEQYF. The CDR3 DNA reads TGTGCCAGCAGCTCCCAGGGGGATGCGACCTACGAGCAGTACTTC. Complete variable domain (other parts from reference TRBV7-9 and TRBJ2-7): DTGVSQNPRHKITKRGQNVTFRCDPISEHNRLYWYRQTLGQGPEFLTYFQNEAQLEKSRLLSDRFSAERPKGSFSTLEIQRTEQGDSAMYLCASSSQGDATYEQYFGPGTRLTVT.

This chain uses TRBV19 with TRBJ1-1, with D possibly TRBD1 on 5 matching bases. CDR1 is LNHDA, CDR2 SQIVND, per germline (reference sequence). This CDR3 comprises 11 residues. V was cut by 9 bases and J by 4 bases, with 9 bases left in between. CDR3 in DNA: TGTGCCAGCAAAAGGGGCACTGAAGCTTTCTTT. This codes for CASKRGTEAFF.

The sample holds one count of this clone. The rearrangement links TRBV7-2 to TRBJ2-2; D perhaps matches TRBD1 (5 bases). Germline V gives CDR1 SGHTA, CDR2 FQGNSA. The V gene lost 5 bases and the J gene lost 1 base, with 8 bases spanning the gap. CDR3 size: 14 residues. The CDR3 bases are TGTGCCAGCAGCCCTCAGGGGAACACCGGGGAGCTGTTTTTT. This encodes CASSPQGNTGELFF.

The chain employs TRBV28 and TRBJ2-3, with 7 nucleotides matching TRBD2. CDR1 and CDR2 from the germline V gene are MDHEN and SYDVKM. This CDR3 contains 16 residues. Unmatched junction bases numbered 11, after V lost 5 bases and J lost 3 bases. CDR3 coding DNA: TGTGCCAGCAGTCCCATATGGCGGGAGTTGACAGATACGCAGTATTTT. The encoded protein is CASSPIWRELTDTQYF.

The chain couples TRBV9 to TRBJ1-2, with a weak D call TRBD1 (6 bases). This CDR3 contains 14 residues. V lost 4 bases and J 4 bases, leaving 14 bases between the germline ends. Germline CDR1 is SGDLS and CDR2 is YYNGEE. The CDR3 spells CASSSRTEFYGYTF. The CDR3, as DNA: TGTGCCAGCAGCTCACGGACAGAATTCTATGGCTACACCTTC.

The chain combines TRBV19 with TRBJ2-6; 9 nucleotides agree with TRBD1. CDR1 LNHDA and CDR2 SQIVND come from the germline V gene (reference sequence). The CDR3 length is 18 residues. With V trimmed by 0 bases and J by 4 bases, 7 bases remained unmatched. The CDR3 nucleotides are TGTGCCAGTAGTATAGATCTTCGGGGACAGGGAGGGGCCAACGTCCTGACTTTC. This encodes CASSIDLRGQGGANVLTF.

The chain links TRBV30 to TRBJ1-2; D is unclear. CDR1 and CDR2 (germline): GTSNPN, SVGIG (reference sequence). Trimming pared 7 bases from V and 5 bases from J, leaving 11 bases between. The CDR3 covers 11 residues. The CDR3 protein is CASEHSYGYTF. CDR3 nucleotides: TGTGCCTCCGAGCACAGTTATGGCTACACCTTC.

The rearrangement uses TRBV2 and TRBJ2-3; 7 positions match TRBD1. CDR3 length: 15 amino acids. The trim removed 3 bases at V and 4 bases at J, leaving 7 bases unmatched. CDR1 SNHLY and CDR2 FYNNEI come from the germline V gene. CDR3 sequence reads: CASSDPTGLADTQYF. In DNA, the CDR3 is TGTGCCAGCAGTGACCCGACAGGGTTGGCAGATACGCAGTATTTT.